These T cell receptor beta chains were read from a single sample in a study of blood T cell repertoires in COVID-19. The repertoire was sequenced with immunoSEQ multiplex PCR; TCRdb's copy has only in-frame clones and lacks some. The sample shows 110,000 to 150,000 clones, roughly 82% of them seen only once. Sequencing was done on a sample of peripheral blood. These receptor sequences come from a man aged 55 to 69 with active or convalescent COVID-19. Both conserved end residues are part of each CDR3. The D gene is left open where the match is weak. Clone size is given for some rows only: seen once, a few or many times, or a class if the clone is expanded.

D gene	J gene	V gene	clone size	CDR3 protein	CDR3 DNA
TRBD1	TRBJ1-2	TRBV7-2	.	CASSSRTGGHGYTF	TGTGCCAGCAGCTCCCGGACAGGGGGCCATGGCTACACCTTC
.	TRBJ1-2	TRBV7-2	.	CASSLARVYGYTF	TGTGCCAGCAGCTTAGCCAGGGTCTATGGCTACACCTTC
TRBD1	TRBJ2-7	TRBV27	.	CASSLRYDRGGYEQYF	TGTGCCAGCAGTTTAAGATACGACAGGGGAGGCTACGAGCAGTACTTC
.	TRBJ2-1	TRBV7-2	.	CASSSQGYNEQFF	TGTGCCAGCAGCTCACAGGGCTACAATGAGCAGTTCTTC
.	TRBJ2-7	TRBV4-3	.	CASSQDPVGAYEQYF	TGCGCCAGCAGCCAAGACCCGGTTGGGGCTTACGAGCAGTACTTC
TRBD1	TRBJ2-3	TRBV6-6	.	CASRIRTGTDTQYF	TGTGCCAGCAGAATTCGGACAGGGACAGATACGCAGTATTTT
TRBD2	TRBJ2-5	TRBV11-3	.	CASSVSGEETQYF	TGTGCCAGCAGCGTTAGCGGGGAGGAGACCCAGTACTTC
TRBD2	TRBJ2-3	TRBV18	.	CASSRTSGSTDTQYF	TGTGCCAGCTCCCGGACTAGCGGGAGCACAGATACGCAGTATTTT
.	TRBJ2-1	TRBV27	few	CASSFSGIGEQFF	TGTGCCAGCAGTTTTTCGGGGATTGGGGAGCAGTTCTTC
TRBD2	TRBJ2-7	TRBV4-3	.	CASSQTSTSRGEQYF	TGCGCCAGCAGCCAAACCTCGACTAGCCGCGGCGAGCAGTACTTC
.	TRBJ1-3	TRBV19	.	CASSITDSGSTIYF	TGTGCCAGTAGTATAACGGACTCTGGAAGCACCATATATTTT
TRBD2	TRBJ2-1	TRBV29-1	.	CSVEGELAAPDEQFF	TGCAGCGTTGAAGGGGAGCTAGCGGCCCCCGATGAGCAGTTCTTC
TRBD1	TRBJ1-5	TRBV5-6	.	CASSFSQGGPQHF	TGTGCCAGCAGCTTTTCGCAGGGGGGGCCCCAGCATTTT
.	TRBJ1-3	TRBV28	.	CASSLTGTYSGNTIYF	TGTGCCAGCAGTCTTACGGGTACATACTCTGGAAACACCATATATTTT
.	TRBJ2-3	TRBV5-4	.	CASSNGSPDTQYF	TGTGCCAGCAGCAACGGGAGCCCGGATACGCAGTATTTT
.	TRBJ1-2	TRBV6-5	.	CASRKTEYGYTF	TGTGCCAGCAGAAAAACAGAGTATGGCTACACCTTC
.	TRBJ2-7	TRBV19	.	CASSILLEVDEQYF	TGTGCCAGTAGTATCCTCCTAGAGGTCGACGAGCAGTACTTC
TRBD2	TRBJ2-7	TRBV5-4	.	CASSSGTSVGGGAYEQYF	TGTGCCAGCAGCTCCGGGACCTCAGTCGGCGGGGGGGCCTACGAGCAGTACTTC
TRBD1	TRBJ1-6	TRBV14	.	CASSQTRGNRSPLHF	TGTGCCAGCAGCCAAACCAGGGGGAATAGATCACCCCTCCACTTT
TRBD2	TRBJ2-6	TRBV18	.	CASSPGGTGANVLTF	TGTGCCAGCTCACCCGGGGGGACTGGGGCCAACGTCCTGACTTTC
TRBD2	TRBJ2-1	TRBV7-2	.	CASSSGLAGANNEQFF	TGTGCCAGCAGCTCCGGACTAGCGGGGGCCAACAATGAGCAGTTCTTC
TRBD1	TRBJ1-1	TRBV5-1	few	CASSSFGQDTEAFF	TGCGCCAGCAGCTCTTTCGGACAGGACACTGAAGCTTTCTTT
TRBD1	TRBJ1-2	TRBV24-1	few	CATSDTPGTGGGYGYTF	TGTGCCACCAGTGATACCCCCGGGACAGGGGGTGGATATGGCTACACCTTC
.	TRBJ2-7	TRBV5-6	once	CASSPSYEQYF	TGTGCCAGCAGCCCATCCTACGAGCAGTACTTC
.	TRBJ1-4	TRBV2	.	CASSIDQGGSEKLFF	TGTGCCAGCAGCATTGACCAGGGAGGAAGTGAAAAACTGTTTTTT
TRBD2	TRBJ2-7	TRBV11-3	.	CASSWLGTSSGSEQYF	TGTGCCAGCAGCTGGTTGGGGACTAGCAGTGGGTCCGAGCAGTACTTC
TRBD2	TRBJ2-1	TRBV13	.	CASSLGSGRGGEQFF	TGTGCCAGCAGCTTAGGTAGCGGGAGGGGTGGTGAGCAGTTCTTC